The present entry profiles one TCR beta chain with its context. No antigen is known for it. This record comes from a study of neurological immune-mediated disorders. Study-level findings and limits: Private repertoires in all groups were suggested, as expanded clones shared no CDR3 amino acid sequences across subjects.

CDR1 is GTSNPN and CDR2 is SVGIG in the germline V gene (reference sequence). CDR3 length: 14 amino acids. Trimming removed 3 bases from V and 6 bases from J, with 14 bases in between. With 10-nucleotide random UMIs, 5'RACE was used to make the cDNA. TCRdb reprocessed the 5' RACE reads via MiXCR and lists one record per CDR3 protein. The profile covers fewer than 50,000 distinct CDR3 sequences, with about 14% appearing a single time and less than 4.5% taken by the ten largest. This TCR was sampled from an older woman with HTLV-1-associated myelopathy (HAM/TSP). V usage is TRBV30 and J usage is TRBJ2-2, with D perhaps TRBD1 or TRBD2 (6 bases each). Sequencing was carried out using CD4+ T cells from blood. CDR3 sequence (DNA): TGTGCCTGGAGAATGTCAGGGGAGGCCGGGGAGCTGTTTTTT. Protein: CAWRMSGEAGELFF.